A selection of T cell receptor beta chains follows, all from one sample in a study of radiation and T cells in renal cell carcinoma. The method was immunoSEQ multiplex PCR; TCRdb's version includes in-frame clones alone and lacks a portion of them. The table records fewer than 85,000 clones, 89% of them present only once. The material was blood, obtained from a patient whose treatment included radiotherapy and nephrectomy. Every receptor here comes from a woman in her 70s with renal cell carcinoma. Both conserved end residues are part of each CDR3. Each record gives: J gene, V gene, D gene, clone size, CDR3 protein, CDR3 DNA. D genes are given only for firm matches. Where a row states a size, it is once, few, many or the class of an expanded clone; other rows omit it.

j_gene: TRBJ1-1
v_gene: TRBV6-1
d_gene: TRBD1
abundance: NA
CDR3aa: CASSASTGGTEAFF
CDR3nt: TGTGCCAGCAGTGCCTCGACAGGGGGAACTGAAGCTTTCTTT

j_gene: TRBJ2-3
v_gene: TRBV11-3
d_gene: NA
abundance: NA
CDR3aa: CASSGGGGVDTQYF
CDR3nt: TGTGCCAGCAGCGGGGGCGGGGGAGTCGATACGCAGTATTTT

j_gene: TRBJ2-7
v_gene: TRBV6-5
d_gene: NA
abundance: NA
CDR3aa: CASTRAFAYEQYF
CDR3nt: TGTGCCAGCACCAGGGCCTTTGCCTACGAGCAGTACTTC

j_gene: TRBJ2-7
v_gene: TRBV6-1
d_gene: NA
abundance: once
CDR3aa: CASGRLPQDYEQYF
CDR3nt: TGTGCCAGCGGACGACTACCACAGGACTACGAGCAGTACTTC

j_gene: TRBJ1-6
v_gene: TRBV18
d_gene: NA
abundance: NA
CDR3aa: CVSSPRGNSPLHF
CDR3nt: TGTGTCAGCTCACCACGGGGGAATTCACCCCTCCACTTT

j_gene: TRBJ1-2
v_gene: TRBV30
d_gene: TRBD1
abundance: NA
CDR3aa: CASPGGGAGYGYTF
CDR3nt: TGTGCCTCTCCAGGGGGGGGCGCAGGCTATGGCTACACCTTC

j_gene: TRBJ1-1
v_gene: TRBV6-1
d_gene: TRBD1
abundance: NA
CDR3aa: CASSEARGQGSMMNTEAFF
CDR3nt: TGTGCCAGCAGTGAAGCGAGGGGACAGGGTTCCATGATGAACACTGAAGCTTTCTTT

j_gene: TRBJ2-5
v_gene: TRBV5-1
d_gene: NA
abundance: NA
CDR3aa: CASSLSLSGFQETQYF
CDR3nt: TGCGCCAGCAGCTTGTCCCTGAGCGGATTCCAAGAGACCCAGTACTTC

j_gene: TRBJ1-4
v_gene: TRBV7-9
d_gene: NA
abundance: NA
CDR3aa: CASSQGQTTNEKLFF
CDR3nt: TGTGCCAGCAGCCAGGGCCAAACAACTAATGAAAAACTGTTTTTT

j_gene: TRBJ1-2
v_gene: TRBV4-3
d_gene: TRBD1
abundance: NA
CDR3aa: CASSQRTGPNYGYTF
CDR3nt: TGCGCCAGCAGCCAAAGGACAGGACCTAACTATGGCTACACCTTC

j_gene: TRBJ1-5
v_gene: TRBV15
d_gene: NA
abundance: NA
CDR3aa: CATSRGGHNQPQHF
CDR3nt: TGTGCCACCAGCAGAGGAGGGCACAATCAGCCCCAGCATTTT

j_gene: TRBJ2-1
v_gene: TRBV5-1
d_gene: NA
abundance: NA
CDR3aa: CASSLQTASNEQFF
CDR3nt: TGCGCCAGCAGCTTGCAAACCGCTTCCAATGAGCAGTTCTTC

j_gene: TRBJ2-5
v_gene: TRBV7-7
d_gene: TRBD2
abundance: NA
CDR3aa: CASSSGGGVQETQYF
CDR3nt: TGTGCTAGCAGCTCGGGAGGGGGGGTTCAAGAGACCCAGTACTTC

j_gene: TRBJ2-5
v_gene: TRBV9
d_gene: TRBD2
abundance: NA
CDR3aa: CASSAGLAGVGRETQYF
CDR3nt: TGTGCCAGCAGCGCGGGACTAGCGGGGGTGGGTAGGGAGACCCAGTACTTC

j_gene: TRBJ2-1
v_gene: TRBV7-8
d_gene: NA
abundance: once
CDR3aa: CASSLALGTEQFF
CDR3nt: TGTGCCAGCAGCTTAGCGCTGGGGACTGAGCAGTTCTTC

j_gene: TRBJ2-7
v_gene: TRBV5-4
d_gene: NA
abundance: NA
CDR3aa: CASSLRQIPYEQYF
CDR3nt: TGTGCCAGCAGCCTGCGACAGATACCCTACGAGCAGTACTTC

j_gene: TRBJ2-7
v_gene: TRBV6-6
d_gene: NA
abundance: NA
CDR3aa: CASSYSLYEQYF
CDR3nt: TGTGCCAGCAGTTACTCTCTCTACGAGCAGTACTTC

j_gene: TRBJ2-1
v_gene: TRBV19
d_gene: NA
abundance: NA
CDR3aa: CASRYAGAYNEQFF
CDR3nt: TGTGCCAGTAGATACGCTGGAGCCTACAATGAGCAGTTCTTC

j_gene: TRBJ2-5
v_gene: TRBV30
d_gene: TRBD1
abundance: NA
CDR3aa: CAWSVGQGETQYF
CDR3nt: TGTGCCTGGAGTGTGGGACAGGGAGAGACCCAGTACTTC

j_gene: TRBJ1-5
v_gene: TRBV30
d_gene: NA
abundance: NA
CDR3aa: CAWSVRGQNSNQPQHF
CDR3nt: TGTGCCTGGAGTGTACGAGGGCAAAATAGCAATCAGCCCCAGCATTTT

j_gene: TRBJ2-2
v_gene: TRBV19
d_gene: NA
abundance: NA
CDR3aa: CASSIGRGPGVTGELFF
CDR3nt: TGTGCCAGTAGTATAGGTCGGGGTCCGGGGGTTACCGGGGAGCTGTTTTTT

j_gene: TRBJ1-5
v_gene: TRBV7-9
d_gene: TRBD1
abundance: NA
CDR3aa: CASSETGQWAQPQHF
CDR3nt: TGTGCCAGCAGCGAGACGGGACAGTGGGCCCAGCCCCAGCATTTT

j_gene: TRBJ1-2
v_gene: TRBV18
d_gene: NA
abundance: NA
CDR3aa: CASSPLQVNYGYTF
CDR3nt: TGTGCCAGCTCACCCCTACAGGTTAACTATGGCTACACCTTC

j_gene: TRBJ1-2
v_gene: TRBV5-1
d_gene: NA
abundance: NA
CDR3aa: CASSLEGSIGGYTF
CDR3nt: TGCGCCAGCAGCTTGGAAGGGTCCATCGGCGGCTACACCTTC

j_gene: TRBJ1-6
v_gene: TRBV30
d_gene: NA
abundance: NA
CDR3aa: CAWGRENSPLHF
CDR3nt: TGTGCCTGGGGCAGGGAAAATTCACCCCTCCACTTT

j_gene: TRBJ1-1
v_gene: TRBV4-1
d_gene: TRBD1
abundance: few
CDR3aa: CASSHLTGDFTEAFF
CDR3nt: TGCGCCAGCAGCCACCTTACAGGGGACTTCACTGAAGCTTTCTTT

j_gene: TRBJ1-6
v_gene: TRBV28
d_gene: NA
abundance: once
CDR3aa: CASSLRGGRNSPLHF
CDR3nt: TGTGCCAGCAGTTTGAGGGGCGGACGCAATTCACCCCTCCACTTT

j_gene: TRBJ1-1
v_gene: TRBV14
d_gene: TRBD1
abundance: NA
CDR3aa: CASSPGQGIGTEAFF
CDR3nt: TGTGCCAGCAGCCCGGGACAGGGGATAGGCACTGAAGCTTTCTTT

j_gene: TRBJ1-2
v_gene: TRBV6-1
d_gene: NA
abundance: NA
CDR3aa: CASSSKPVGLSGYTF
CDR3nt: TGTGCCAGCAGTTCTAAACCGGTCGGGTTAAGTGGCTACACCTTC

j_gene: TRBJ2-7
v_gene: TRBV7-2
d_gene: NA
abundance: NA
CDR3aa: CASSPDSGANEQYF
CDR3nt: TGTGCCAGCAGCCCCGATTCGGGGGCGAACGAGCAGTACTTC

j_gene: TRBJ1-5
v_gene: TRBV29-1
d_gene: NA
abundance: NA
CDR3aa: CSVGGQSNQPQHF
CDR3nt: TGCAGCGTTGGTGGTCAAAGCAATCAGCCCCAGCATTTT

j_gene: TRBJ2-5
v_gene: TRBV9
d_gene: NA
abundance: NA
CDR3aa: CASSSSGLQETQYF
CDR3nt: TGTGCCAGCAGCTCCTCGGGATTACAAGAGACCCAGTACTTC

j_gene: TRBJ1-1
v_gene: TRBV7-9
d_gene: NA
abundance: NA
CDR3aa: CASSQRWTATNTEAFF
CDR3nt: TGTGCCAGCAGCCAACGATGGACAGCCACGAACACTGAAGCTTTCTTT

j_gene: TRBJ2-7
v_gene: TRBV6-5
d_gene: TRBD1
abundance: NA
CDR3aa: CARRTGPDSYEQYF
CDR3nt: TGTGCCAGGAGGACAGGGCCCGACTCCTACGAGCAGTACTTC

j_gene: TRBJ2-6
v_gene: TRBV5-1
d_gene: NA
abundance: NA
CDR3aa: CASSLGGSGANVLTF
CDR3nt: TGCGCCAGCAGCTTAGGGGGTTCTGGGGCCAACGTCCTGACTTTC

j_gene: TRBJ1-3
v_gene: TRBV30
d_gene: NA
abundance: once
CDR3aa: CAWTVSGGNTIYF
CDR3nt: TGTGCCTGGACCGTATCTGGTGGAAACACCATATATTTT

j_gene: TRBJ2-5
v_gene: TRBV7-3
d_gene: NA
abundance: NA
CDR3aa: CASSFGRGETQYF
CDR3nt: TGTGCCAGCAGCTTCGGCAGGGGAGAGACCCAGTACTTC

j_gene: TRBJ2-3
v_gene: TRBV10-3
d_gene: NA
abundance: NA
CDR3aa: CAYSMGGTDTQYF
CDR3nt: TGTGCCTACTCAATGGGCGGGACAGATACGCAGTATTTT

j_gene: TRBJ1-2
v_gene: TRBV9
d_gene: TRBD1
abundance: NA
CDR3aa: CASSVSGGSGYTF
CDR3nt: TGTGCCAGCAGCGTATCAGGGGGTTCAGGCTACACCTTC

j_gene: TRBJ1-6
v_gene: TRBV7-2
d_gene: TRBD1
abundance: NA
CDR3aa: CASSVGFPGTANSPLHF
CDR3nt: TGTGCCAGCAGCGTAGGATTCCCCGGGACAGCTAATTCACCCCTCCACTTT

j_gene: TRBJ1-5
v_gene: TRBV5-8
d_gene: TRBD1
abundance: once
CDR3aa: CASRKRDRGTGQPQHF
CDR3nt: TGTGCCAGCAGAAAACGGGACAGGGGCACCGGTCAGCCCCAGCATTTT

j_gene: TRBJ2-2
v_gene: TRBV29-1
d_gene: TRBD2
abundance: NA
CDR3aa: CSVSGTSVLTGELFF
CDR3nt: TGCAGCGTCTCCGGGACTAGCGTACTGACCGGGGAGCTGTTTTTT

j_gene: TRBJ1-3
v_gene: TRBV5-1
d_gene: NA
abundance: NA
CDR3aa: CASSLAAGGGNTIYF
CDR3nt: TGCGCCAGCAGCTTGGCGGCAGGCGGTGGAAACACCATATATTTT

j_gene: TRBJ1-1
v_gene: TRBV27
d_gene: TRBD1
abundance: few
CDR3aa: CASSPRRQGSTEAFF
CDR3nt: TGTGCCAGCAGTCCCCGCCGACAGGGAAGTACTGAAGCTTTCTTT

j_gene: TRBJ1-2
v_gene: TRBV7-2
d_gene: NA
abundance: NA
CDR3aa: CASSLARRRTGYTF
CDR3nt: TGTGCCAGCAGCTTAGCGCGTCGGAGAACTGGCTACACCTTC